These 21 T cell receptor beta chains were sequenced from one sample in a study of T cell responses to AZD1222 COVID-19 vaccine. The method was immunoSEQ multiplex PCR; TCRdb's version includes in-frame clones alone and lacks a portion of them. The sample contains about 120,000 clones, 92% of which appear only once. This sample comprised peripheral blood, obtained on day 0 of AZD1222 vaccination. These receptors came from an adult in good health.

In DNA, the CDR3 is TGTGCCAGCAGCGTGGATGGGGAGCTGTTTTTT. This translates into CASSVDGELFF. The chain carries TRBV7-2 and TRBJ2-2, with no clear D. Germline CDR1 is SGHTA and CDR2 is FQGNSA. The CDR3 sequence is 11 residues long. Between the trimmed V and J ends, which lost 5 bases and 8 bases, there was a span of 6 bases.

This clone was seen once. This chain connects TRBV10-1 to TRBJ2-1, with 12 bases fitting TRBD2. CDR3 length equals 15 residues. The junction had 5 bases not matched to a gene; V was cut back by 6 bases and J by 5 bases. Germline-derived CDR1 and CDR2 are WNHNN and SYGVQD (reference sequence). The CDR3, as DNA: TGCGCCAGCAGACCCGGACTAGCGGGAAACAATGAGCAGTTCTTC. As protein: CASRPGLAGNNEQFF.

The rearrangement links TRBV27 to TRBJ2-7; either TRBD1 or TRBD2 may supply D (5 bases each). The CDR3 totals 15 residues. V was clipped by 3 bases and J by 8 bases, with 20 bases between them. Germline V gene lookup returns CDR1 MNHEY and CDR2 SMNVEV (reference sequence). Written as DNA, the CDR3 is TGTGCCAGCAGTTTCCATCGGGACGCATTTTATAAGCAGTACTTC. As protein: CASSFHRDAFYKQYF.

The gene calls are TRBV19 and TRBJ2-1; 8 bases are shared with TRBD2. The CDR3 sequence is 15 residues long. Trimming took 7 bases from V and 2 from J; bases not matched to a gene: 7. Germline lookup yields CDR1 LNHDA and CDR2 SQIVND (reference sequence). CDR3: CASNLGLGAYNEQFF. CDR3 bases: TGTGCCAGTAACCTGGGACTAGGCGCCTACAATGAGCAGTTCTTC.

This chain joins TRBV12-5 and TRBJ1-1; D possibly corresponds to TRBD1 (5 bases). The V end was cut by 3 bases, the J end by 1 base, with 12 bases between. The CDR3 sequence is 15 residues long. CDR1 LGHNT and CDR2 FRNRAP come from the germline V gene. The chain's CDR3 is CASGLGRVANTEAFF. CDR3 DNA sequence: TGTGCTAGTGGTTTAGGCAGGGTTGCGAACACTGAAGCTTTCTTT. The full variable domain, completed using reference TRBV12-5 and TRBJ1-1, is DARVTQTPRHKVTEMGQEVTMRCQPILGHNTVFWYRQTMMQGLELLAYFRNRAPLDDSGMPKDRFSAEMPDATLATLKIQPSEPRDSAVYFCASGLGRVANTEAFFGQGTRLTVV.

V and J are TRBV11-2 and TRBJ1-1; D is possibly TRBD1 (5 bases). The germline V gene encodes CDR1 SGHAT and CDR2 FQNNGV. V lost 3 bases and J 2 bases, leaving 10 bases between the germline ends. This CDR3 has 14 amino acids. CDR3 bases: TGTGCCAGCAGCTTCAGGGAGGGCAACACTGAAGCTTTCTTT. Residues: CASSFREGNTEAFF. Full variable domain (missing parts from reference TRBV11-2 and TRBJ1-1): EAGVAQSPRYKIIEKRQSVAFWCNPISGHATLYWYQQILGQGPKLLIQFQNNGVVDDSQLPKDRFSAERLKGVDSTLKIQPAKLEDSAVYLCASSFREGNTEAFFGQGTRLTVV.

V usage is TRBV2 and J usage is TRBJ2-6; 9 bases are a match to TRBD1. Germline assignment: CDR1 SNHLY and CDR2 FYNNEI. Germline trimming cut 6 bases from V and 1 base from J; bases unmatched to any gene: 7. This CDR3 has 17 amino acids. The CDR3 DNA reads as TGTGCCAGCAGCTCCGGGACAGGGTTTTCTGGGGCCAACGTCCTGACTTTC. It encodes CASSSGTGFSGANVLTF.

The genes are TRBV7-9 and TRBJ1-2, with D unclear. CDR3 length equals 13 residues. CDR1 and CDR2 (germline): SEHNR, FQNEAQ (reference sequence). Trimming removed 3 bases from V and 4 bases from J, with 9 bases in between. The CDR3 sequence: CASSFGFPYGYTF. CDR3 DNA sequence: TGTGCCAGCAGCTTTGGGTTCCCCTATGGCTACACCTTC. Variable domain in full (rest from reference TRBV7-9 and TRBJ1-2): DTGVSQNPRHKITKRGQNVTFRCDPISEHNRLYWYRQTLGQGPEFLTYFQNEAQLEKSRLLSDRFSAERPKGSFSTLEIQRTEQGDSAMYLCASSFGFPYGYTFGSGTRLTVV.

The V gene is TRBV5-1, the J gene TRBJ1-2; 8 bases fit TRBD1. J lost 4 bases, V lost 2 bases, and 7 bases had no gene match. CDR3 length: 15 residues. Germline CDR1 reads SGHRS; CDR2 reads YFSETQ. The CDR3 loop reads CASSFRRGLGYGYTF. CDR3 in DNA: TGCGCCAGCAGCTTCCGCAGGGGGCTAGGCTATGGCTACACCTTC.

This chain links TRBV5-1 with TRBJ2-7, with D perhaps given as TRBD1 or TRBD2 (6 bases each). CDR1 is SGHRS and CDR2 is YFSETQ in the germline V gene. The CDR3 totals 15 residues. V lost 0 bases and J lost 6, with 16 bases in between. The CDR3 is CASSLDSGALREQYF. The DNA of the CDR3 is TGCGCCAGCAGCTTGGACTCGGGGGCACTCCGCGAGCAGTACTTC.

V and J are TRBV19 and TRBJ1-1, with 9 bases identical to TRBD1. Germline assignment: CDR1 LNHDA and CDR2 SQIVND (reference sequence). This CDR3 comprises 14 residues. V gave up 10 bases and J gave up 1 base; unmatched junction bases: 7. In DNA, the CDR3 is TGTGCCATTCGGGGACAGGGTTGGAACACTGAAGCTTTCTTT. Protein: CAIRGQGWNTEAFF.

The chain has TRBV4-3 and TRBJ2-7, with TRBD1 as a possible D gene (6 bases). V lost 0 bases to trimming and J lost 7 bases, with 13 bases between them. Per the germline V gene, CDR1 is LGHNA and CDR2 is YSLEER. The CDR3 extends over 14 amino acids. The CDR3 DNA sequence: TGCGCCAGCAGCCAAGATCCAGGTGGGACAGAGCAGTACTTC. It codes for CASSQDPGGTEQYF.

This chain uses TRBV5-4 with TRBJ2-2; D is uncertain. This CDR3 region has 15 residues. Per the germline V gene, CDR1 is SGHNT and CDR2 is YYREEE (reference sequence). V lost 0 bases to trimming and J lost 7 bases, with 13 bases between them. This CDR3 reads CASSLGGSIHGELFF. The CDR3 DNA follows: TGTGCCAGCAGCTTGGGCGGATCGATACACGGGGAGCTGTTTTTT. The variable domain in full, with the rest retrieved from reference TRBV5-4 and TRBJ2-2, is ETGVTQSPTHLIKTRGQQVTLRCSSQSGHNTVSWYQQALGQGPQFIFQYYREEENGRGNFPPRFSGLQFPNYSSELNVNALELDDSALYLCASSLGGSIHGELFFGEGSRLTVL.

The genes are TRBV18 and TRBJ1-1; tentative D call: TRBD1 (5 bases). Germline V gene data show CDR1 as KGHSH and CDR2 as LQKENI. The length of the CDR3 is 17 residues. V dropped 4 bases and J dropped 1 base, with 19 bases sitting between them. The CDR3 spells CASSLFSGTRWNTEAFF. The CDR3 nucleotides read TGTGCCAGCTCACTCTTTTCCGGGACCCGGTGGAACACTGAAGCTTTCTTT.

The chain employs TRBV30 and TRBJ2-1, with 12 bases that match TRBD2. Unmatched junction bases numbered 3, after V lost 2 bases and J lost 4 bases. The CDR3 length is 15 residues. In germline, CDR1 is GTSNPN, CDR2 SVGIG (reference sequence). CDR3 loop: CAWSYLAGGYNEQFF. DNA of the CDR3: TGTGCCTGGAGTTACCTAGCGGGAGGGTACAATGAGCAGTTCTTC.

The CDR3 reads CASRDRALNYGYTF. CDR3 coding DNA: TGCGCCAGCCGAGACAGGGCACTTAACTATGGCTACACCTTC. This chain uses TRBV5-1 with TRBJ1-2; TRBD1 aligns across 7 bases. CDR1 and CDR2 from the germline V gene are SGHRS and YFSETQ. Trimming at V came to 7 bases and at J to 1 base, leaving 7 bases not matched to a gene. This CDR3 contains 14 residues.

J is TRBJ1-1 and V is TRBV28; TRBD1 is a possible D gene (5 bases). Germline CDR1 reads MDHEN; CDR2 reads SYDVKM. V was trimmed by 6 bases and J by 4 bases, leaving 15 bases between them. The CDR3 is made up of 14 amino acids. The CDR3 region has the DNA TGTGCCAGCAGCTGGGGGACCCGGGTCACTGAAGCTTTCTTT. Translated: CASSWGTRVTEAFF. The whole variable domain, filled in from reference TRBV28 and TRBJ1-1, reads DVKVTQSSRYLVKRTGEKVFLECVQDMDHENMFWYRQDPGLGLRLIYFSYDVKMKEKGDIPEGYSVSREKKERFSLILESASTNQTSMYLCASSWGTRVTEAFFGQGTRLTVV.

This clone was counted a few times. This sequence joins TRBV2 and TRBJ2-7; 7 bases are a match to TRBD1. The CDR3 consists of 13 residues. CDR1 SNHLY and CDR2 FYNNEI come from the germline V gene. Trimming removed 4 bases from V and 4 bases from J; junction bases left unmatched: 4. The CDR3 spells CASSAGTAYEQYF. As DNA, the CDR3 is TGTGCCAGCAGTGCCGGGACAGCATACGAGCAGTACTTC.

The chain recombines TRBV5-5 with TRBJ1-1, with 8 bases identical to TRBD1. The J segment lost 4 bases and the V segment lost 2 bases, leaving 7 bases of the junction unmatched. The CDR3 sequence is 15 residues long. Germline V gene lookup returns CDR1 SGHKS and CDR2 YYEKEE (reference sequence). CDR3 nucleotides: TGTGCCAGCAGCTTCCGGACAGGGCCTGGCACTGAAGCTTTCTTT. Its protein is CASSFRTGPGTEAFF. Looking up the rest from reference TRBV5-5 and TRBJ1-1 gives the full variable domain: DAGVTQSPTHLIKTRGQQVTLRCSPISGHKSVSWYQQVLGQGPQFIFQYYEKEERGRGNFPDRFSARQFPNYSSELNVNALLLGDSALYLCASSFRTGPGTEAFFGQGTRLTVV.

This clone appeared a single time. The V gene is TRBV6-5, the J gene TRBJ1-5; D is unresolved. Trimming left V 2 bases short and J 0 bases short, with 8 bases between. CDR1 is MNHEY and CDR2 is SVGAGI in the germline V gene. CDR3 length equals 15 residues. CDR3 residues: CASSYNGNSNQPQHF. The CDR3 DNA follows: TGTGCCAGCAGTTACAATGGCAATAGCAATCAGCCCCAGCATTTT.

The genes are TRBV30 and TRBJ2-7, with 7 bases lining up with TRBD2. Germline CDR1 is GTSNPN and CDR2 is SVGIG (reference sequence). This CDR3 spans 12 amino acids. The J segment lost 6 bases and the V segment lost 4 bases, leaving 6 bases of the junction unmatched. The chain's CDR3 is CAWIRGDAEQYF. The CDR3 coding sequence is TGTGCCTGGATACGGGGGGATGCCGAGCAGTACTTC. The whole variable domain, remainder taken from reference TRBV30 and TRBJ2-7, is SQTIHQWPATLVQPVGSPLSLECTVEGTSNPNLYWYRQAAGRGLQLLFYSVGIGQISSEVPQNLSASRPQDRQFILSSKKLLLSDSGFYLCAWIRGDAEQYFGPGTRLTVT.